The clone carrying this T cell receptor beta chain was picked up a small number of times. Other DNA sequences of this sample code for an identical CDR3. This CDR3 has 14 amino acids. CDR1 and CDR2 (germline): MNHEY, SMNVEV (reference sequence). Deletions cut 2 bases from V and 4 bases from J, with 11 bases between. This entry is derived from a study of blood T cell repertoires in COVID-19. Sequencing used immunoSEQ multiplex PCR; TCRdb keeps in-frame clones, though not all of them. Found here are hundreds of thousands of clones, about 83% of them singletons; the top ten hold about 10%. The sequencing sample was made of PBMCs or T cells enriched from blood (not recorded which). This sequence originates from a woman between 45 and 65 years old who had recovered from COVID-19. The chain has TRBV27 and TRBJ1-2; tentatively, D is TRBD1 (6 bases). The CDR3 loop is CASSLSWGPYGYTF. CDR3 coding DNA: TGTGCCAGCAGTTTAAGTTGGGGGCCCTATGGCTACACCTTC.